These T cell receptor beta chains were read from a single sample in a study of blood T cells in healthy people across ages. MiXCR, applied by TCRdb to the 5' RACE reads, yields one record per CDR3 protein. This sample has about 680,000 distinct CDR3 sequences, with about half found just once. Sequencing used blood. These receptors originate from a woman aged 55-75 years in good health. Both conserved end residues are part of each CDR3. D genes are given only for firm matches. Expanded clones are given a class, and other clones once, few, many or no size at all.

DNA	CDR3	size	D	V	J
TGCAGTGCTAGAGTTGCTAGCGGGAGGGCCGGGACCTACAATGAGCAGTTCTTC	CSARVASGRAGTYNEQFF	NA	TRBD2	TRBV20-1	TRBJ2-1
TGTGCCAGCAGCAAATACACAGATACGCAGTATTTT	CASSKYTDTQYF	few	NA	TRBV7-2	TRBJ2-3
TGCGCCAGCAGCCAAGCCTTGCGGGAGGGTTACACAGATACGCAGTATTTT	CASSQALREGYTDTQYF	few	TRBD2	TRBV4-3	TRBJ2-3
TGTGCCAGCAGGCCGAAATTCTCAACCTACGAGCAGTACTTC	CASRPKFSTYEQYF	NA	NA	TRBV28	TRBJ2-7
TGTGCCAGCAGTTACTGGACTAGCGGGGAATGGAATGAGCAGTTCTTC	CASSYWTSGEWNEQFF	NA	TRBD2	TRBV6-6	TRBJ2-1
TGTGCCAGCAGTTTTTGGGACAGGGGCTACGAGCAGTACTTC	CASSFWDRGYEQYF	NA	TRBD1	TRBV12-3/TRBV12-4	TRBJ2-7
TGTGCCAGCAAGGCCCGCGGCACCGGGGAGCTGTTTTTT	CASKARGTGELFF	few	NA	TRBV28	TRBJ2-2
TGCGCCAGCAGCTTGGCCCCTAGCGGGAGTAAGGGCCCCTACAATGAGCAGTTCTTC	CASSLAPSGSKGPYNEQFF	few	TRBD2	TRBV5-1	TRBJ2-1
TGCAGTGCTAGAGATCGACTAGCGGGAGGGTACAAGGAGCTGTTTTTT	CSARDRLAGGYKELFF	few	TRBD2	TRBV20-1	TRBJ2-2
TGTGCCAGCAGTGGTGAAAACACCATATATTTT	CASSGENTIYF	NA	NA	TRBV2	TRBJ1-3
TGTGCCAGCAGCCAAGGCCATCAGACTTACGAGCAGTACTTC	CASSQGHQTYEQYF	NA	NA	TRBV4-2	TRBJ2-7
TGTGCCAGCAGCCAAGGGACAGGAATCACCTACGAGCAGTACTTC	CASSQGTGITYEQYF	few	TRBD1	TRBV4-2	TRBJ2-7
TGTGTCAGCAGTGAGGAGAGTAGCACAGATACGCAGTATTTT	CVSSEESSTDTQYF	NA	NA	TRBV2	TRBJ2-3
TGCAGTGCTAGCCCAGGGGGCTCAAACACTGAAGCTTTCTTT	CSASPGGSNTEAFF	NA	TRBD1	TRBV20-1	TRBJ1-1
TGCAGTGCTAGTTCGGGGCCACTGAACACTGAAGCTTTCTTT	CSASSGPLNTEAFF	NA	NA	TRBV20-1	TRBJ1-1
TGTGCCAGCAGGCCGACATCAAATTACTACGAGCAGTACTTC	CASRPTSNYYEQYF	few	NA	TRBV7-2	TRBJ2-7
TGTGCCAGCAGCGGGGACCTAAATACGCAGTATTTT	CASSGDLNTQYF	NA	NA	TRBV9	TRBJ2-3
TGCAGCGTTGACTTAGCAGCCTCAAACTATGGCTACACCTTC	CSVDLAASNYGYTF	many	NA	TRBV29-1	TRBJ1-2
TGTGCCAGCAGCCAGGGACAGCAGGGCTATGGCTACACCTTC	CASSQGQQGYGYTF	NA	TRBD1	TRBV6-1	TRBJ1-2
TGTGCCAGCAGCCCCTCAATCTACGAGCAGTACTTC	CASSPSIYEQYF	NA	NA	TRBV7-2	TRBJ2-7
TGTGCCAGCAGCACCGGACTAGCGGGGTTCAATGAGCAGTACTTC	CASSTGLAGFNEQYF	NA	TRBD2	TRBV7-9	TRBJ2-7
TGTGCCAGCATGCTGGCAGGGGAGACAGATACGCAGTATTTT	CASMLAGETDTQYF	NA	NA	TRBV12-3/TRBV12-4	TRBJ2-3
TGTGCCAGCAGTTTCAGCCCGCTGATTGCCAAAAACATTCAGTACTTC	CASSFSPLIAKNIQYF	few	NA	TRBV27	TRBJ2-4
TGTGCCAGCATGAACTATGGGGCCAACGTCCTGACTTTC	CASMNYGANVLTF	NA	NA	TRBV9	TRBJ2-6
TGCAGTGGTTCAAACCGGGACAGGGTAGACAATGAGCAGTACTTC	CSGSNRDRVDNEQYF	few	TRBD1	TRBV20-1	TRBJ2-5
TGTGCCGTAGTACGAGCCGGGAACACTGAAGCTTTCTTT	CAVVRAGNTEAFF	NA	NA	TRBV7-3	TRBJ1-1
TGTGCCAGCGGGACTAGCGTCTACAATGAGCAGTTCTTC	CASGTSVYNEQFF	NA	TRBD2	TRBV7-8	TRBJ2-1
TGCAGTGCTAGTATGAGGGGATATGAGCAGTTCTTC	CSASMRGYEQFF	NA	NA	TRBV20-1	TRBJ2-1
TGTGCCATCAGTGAGTGGCTAGCCTCCTACGAGCAGTACTTC	CAISEWLASYEQYF	NA	NA	TRBV10-3	TRBJ2-7
TGCGCCAGCAGCCCTAGCGGGGGTCGCTACGAGCAGTACTTC	CASSPSGGRYEQYF	few	TRBD2	TRBV5-1	TRBJ2-7
TGTGCCAGCAGGGGGGACTTTACCTACAATGAGCAGTTCTTC	CASRGDFTYNEQFF	NA	NA	TRBV6-2/TRBV6-3	TRBJ2-1